Listed below are T cell receptor beta chains from one sample, sequenced in a study of radiation and T cells in renal cell carcinoma. Clones were read by immunoSEQ multiplex PCR, and TCRdb kept only the in-frame ones, dropping some. The sample shows about 140,000 clones, over 80% of them seen only once. The sequencing here drew on blood, taken from a patient whose treatment included radiotherapy and nephrectomy. Receptor source: a woman in her forties or fifties with renal cell carcinoma. Both conserved end residues are part of each CDR3. The order of the fields is CDR3 length, clone size, V gene, D gene, J gene, CDR3 DNA, CDR3 protein. D genes are given only for firm matches. Not every row has a clone size; where given, it reads once, few, many or a size class.

>12|few|TRBV2|-|TRBJ1-4
TGTGCCAGCCGTGTGGCTAATGAAAAACTGTTTTTT
CASRVANEKLFF
>15|-|TRBV7-9|-|TRBJ2-1
TGTGCCAGCAGCCCTAAGGGGGTGGGCTCCGGTGAGCAGTTCTTC
CASSPKGVGSGEQFF
>14|once|TRBV28|-|TRBJ1-4
TGTGCCAGCACTAGGACTGCAACTAATGAAAAACTGTTTTTT
CASTRTATNEKLFF
>16|few|TRBV5-1|TRBD1|TRBJ1-6
TGCGCCAGCAGGCCCGCAGGGGGCATCTATAATTCACCCCTCCACTTT
CASRPAGGIYNSPLHF
>13|-|TRBV15|-|TRBJ1-1
TGTGCCACCAGCAGAGATCTAGAGGGGAAGGCTTTCTTT
CATSRDLEGKAFF
>14|-|TRBV5-1|-|TRBJ2-5
TGCGCCAGCAGCTTGAATGCCGCAGGAGAGACCCAGTACTTC
CASSLNAAGETQYF
>15|-|TRBV5-6|TRBD1|TRBJ2-5
TGTGCCAGCAGCTTAGGGACAGGGGGCGGAGAGACCCAGTACTTC
CASSLGTGGGETQYF
>9|-|TRBV27|-|TRBJ1-2
TGTGCCCCCCTTCGGGGCTACACCTTC
CAPLRGYTF
>16|-|TRBV19|-|TRBJ2-6
TGTGCCAGTAGTATAGTTCTCCCTTCTGGCGCCAACGTCCTGACTTTC
CASSIVLPSGANVLTF
>15|-|TRBV10-2|TRBD1|TRBJ1-4
TGCGCCAGCAAAGCGACAGGGGGGATAAATGAAAAACTGTTTTTT
CASKATGGINEKLFF
>16|-|TRBV9|-|TRBJ1-6
TGTGCCAGCAGCGGGACGGCCGGAGACTATAATTCACCCCTCCACTTT
CASSGTAGDYNSPLHF
>13|-|TRBV18|-|TRBJ1-1
TGTGCCAGCTCACCATCGCCCGCAACTGAAGCTTTCTTT
CASSPSPATEAFF
>13|-|TRBV7-2|-|TRBJ1-2
TGTGCCAGCTCTAAGGAAGCTAACTATGGCTACACCTTC
CASSKEANYGYTF
>13|-|TRBV6-6|TRBD1|TRBJ1-5
TGTGCCAGCAGTTTGACAGGGGAACAGCCCCAGCATTTT
CASSLTGEQPQHF
>13|-|TRBV6-5|-|TRBJ2-3
TGTGCCAGCAGTTACTCGTCTATCGGTACGCAGTATTTT
CASSYSSIGTQYF
>14|-|TRBV6-5|-|TRBJ1-2
TGTGCCAGCAGTTACTCCGGGTCCGCTGGGGGCTACACCTTC
CASSYSGSAGGYTF
>13|few|TRBV9|-|TRBJ2-2
TGTGCCAGCAGCGTAGAAGTCGCCGGGGAGCTGTTTTTT
CASSVEVAGELFF
>15|-|TRBV7-2|TRBD1|TRBJ1-3
TGTGCCAGCAGCTCCGCCGGACAGGGTCGGCACACCATATATTTT
CASSSAGQGRHTIYF
>13|-|TRBV14|-|TRBJ2-3
TGTGCCAGCAGCCAAGGGCCGCCAGATACGCAGTATTTT
CASSQGPPDTQYF
>12|-|TRBV11-3|-|TRBJ2-5
TGTGCCAGCAGCCGGGACCTCGGGACCCAGTACTTC
CASSRDLGTQYF
>11|-|TRBV2|-|TRBJ2-1
TGTGCCAGCAGTGAAGGCCGGTATCAGTTCTTC
CASSEGRYQFF
>15|-|TRBV15|TRBD1|TRBJ2-7
TGTGCCACCAGCAGAGCCGGACAGGGAGCCTACGAGCAGTACTTC
CATSRAGQGAYEQYF
>15|-|TRBV7-9|-|TRBJ1-5
TGTGCCAGCAGCACGGGGACGGACTCAAATCAGCCCCAGCATTTT
CASSTGTDSNQPQHF
>15|-|TRBV28|-|TRBJ1-5
TGTGCCAGCAGTTCCCCAGTGGCGAGCAATCAGCCCCAGCATTTT
CASSSPVASNQPQHF
>14|-|TRBV6-4|TRBD2|TRBJ2-5
TGTGCCAGCAGTGAGACTAGCGGGTCTGGGACCCAGTACTTC
CASSETSGSGTQYF
>14|-|TRBV7-8|-|TRBJ1-1
TGTGCCAGCAGCTTAGTAGGGGGGGACACTGAAGCTTTCTTT
CASSLVGGDTEAFF
>15|-|TRBV5-1|-|TRBJ2-1
TGCGCCAGCAGCTTGGCTGGGGCGTATAGCGGAGAGCAGTTCTTC
CASSLAGAYSGEQFF
>15|-|TRBV9|-|TRBJ2-3
TGTGCCAGCAGCGTAGAGGGATCCCTCACAGATACGCAGTATTTT
CASSVEGSLTDTQYF
>12|few|TRBV2|TRBD1|TRBJ1-6
TGTGCCACCGGACAGGAGCTTAGTACCCTCCACTTT
CATGQELSTLHF
>16|few|TRBV19|TRBD1|TRBJ1-1
TGTGCCAGTACCACCATTCAGGGGGCCCGGAACACTGAAGCTTTCTTT
CASTTIQGARNTEAFF
>14|-|TRBV28|-|TRBJ1-5
TGTGCCAGCAGCCCACGGGACCGAAATCAGCCCCAGCATTTT
CASSPRDRNQPQHF
>14|-|TRBV5-1|TRBD2|TRBJ2-5
TGCGCCAGCAGCTCGACTAGCGGGCAAGAGACCCAGTACTTC
CASSSTSGQETQYF
>14|-|TRBV6-4|-|TRBJ1-1
TGTGCCAGCAGCGTGACGGTGGGGAACACTGAAGCTTTCTTT
CASSVTVGNTEAFF
>15|-|TRBV10-1|TRBD2|TRBJ2-3
TGCGCCAGCAGCGGGTCTAGCGGGAGCGCAGATACGCAGTATTTT
CASSGSSGSADTQYF
>14|once|TRBV6-1|-|TRBJ2-2
TGTGCCAGCAGTGAAGGCGCTACCGGGAAGGAGGTGTTTTTT
CASSEGATGKEVFF
>14|-|TRBV25-1|-|TRBJ2-7
TGTGCCAGCAGTGAAGGAATAGGGTTGGGAGAGCAGTACTTC
CASSEGIGLGEQYF
>16|few|TRBV7-9|TRBD1|TRBJ2-2
TGTGCCAGCAGTTCTTACCGGGACAGGGACACCGGGGAGCTGTTTTTT
CASSSYRDRDTGELFF
>15|once|TRBV7-2|-|TRBJ1-6
TGTGCCAGCACCCGTGGGCGCTCCTATAATTCACCCCTCCACTTT
CASTRGRSYNSPLHF
>15|-|TRBV9|-|TRBJ1-2
TGTGCCAGCAGCACCCAGGCTTTAGCTAACTATGGCTACACCTTC
CASSTQALANYGYTF
>16|-|TRBV5-1|-|TRBJ2-1
TGCGCCAGCAGCCACCCACCTTTGTCTCCCAACAATGAGCAGTTCTTC
CASSHPPLSPNNEQFF
>16|-|TRBV9|-|TRBJ1-4
TGTGCCAGCAGCGTTCTTTCCGGGACGCCTCCAGAAAAACTGTTTTTT
CASSVLSGTPPEKLFF
>15|-|TRBV2|TRBD1|TRBJ1-4
TGTGCCAGCAATCCTCTTTCAGGGGGCAATGAAAAACTGTTTTTT
CASNPLSGGNEKLFF